This passage covers 24 T cell receptor beta chains from one sample sequenced in a study of shared clonotypes between healthy human individuals. Clones were sequenced by immunoSEQ multiplex PCR, and TCRdb holds only the in-frame ones, with some missing. The sample lists 450,000 to 500,000 clones, 76% seen once, with 13% in the top ten. What was sequenced was PBMCs. These receptors were obtained from a woman aged 35 to 49 in good health. Some clones in this sample may be carry-over from other donors' samples.

The chain combines TRBV7-8 with TRBJ1-1, with D uncertain. The CDR3 spans 13 residues. The germline V and J ends were trimmed by 8 bases and 1 base, with 11 bases remaining between them. Germline CDR1 reads SGHVS; CDR2 reads FQNEAQ. The CDR3 reads CASRPNRNTEAFF. The CDR3 nucleotides are TGTGCCAGCCGCCCGAACAGGAACACTGAAGCTTTCTTT.

In DNA, the CDR3 is TGCGCCAGCAGCCAAGGTTTTGGCCAGCCCCAGCATTTT. This codes for CASSQGFGQPQHF. The chain has TRBV4-3 and TRBJ1-5; D is undetermined. Deletions cut 1 base from V and 7 bases from J, with 8 bases between. Germline V lookup: CDR1 LGHNA, CDR2 YSLEER. This CDR3 spans 13 amino acids.

V gene TRBV27 combines with J gene TRBJ2-7; D ambiguous. CDR1 and CDR2 from the germline V gene are MNHEY and SMNVEV (reference sequence). Trimming shortened V by 6 bases and J by 0 bases, and 15 bases separated the two germline ends. The CDR3 length is 15 residues. CDR3 sequence: CASRPTTLRSYEQYF. The DNA of the CDR3 is TGTGCCAGCAGACCCACGACACTCCGCTCCTACGAGCAGTACTTC.

This clone was detected many times. The chain recombines TRBV6-6 with TRBJ1-1; D is unclear. Trimming shortened V by 2 bases and J by 1 base, and 5 bases separated the two germline ends. The CDR3 totals 13 residues. Germline lookup yields CDR1 MNHNY and CDR2 SVGAGI (reference sequence). This CDR3 reads CASSYEGNTEAFF. The CDR3, as DNA: TGTGCCAGCAGTTACGAGGGGAACACTGAAGCTTTCTTT.

The chain has TRBV4-1 and TRBJ2-3; D is unresolved. This CDR3 contains 16 residues. V was shortened by 1 base and J by 7 bases, with 18 bases between the two germline ends. Germline lookup yields CDR1 MGHRA and CDR2 YSYEKL. This chain's CDR3 is CASSQGRNFDTNTQYF. The CDR3 nucleotides read TGCGCCAGCAGCCAAGGCCGTAATTTCGACACGAATACGCAGTATTTT.

This clone has just a few counts. V usage is TRBV6-4 and J usage is TRBJ2-3, with 9 bases that match TRBD1. CDR1 MRHNA and CDR2 SNTAGT come from the germline V gene. With V trimmed by 3 bases and J by 2 bases, 6 bases remained unmatched. The CDR3 totals 16 residues. This chain's CDR3 is CASSEAGTGYTDTQYF. For the CDR3, the DNA is TGTGCCAGCAGTGAAGCCGGGACAGGGTACACAGATACGCAGTATTTT.

This chain joins TRBV30 and TRBJ1-5, with D possibly TRBD1 on 6 matching bases. V lost 0 bases to trimming and J lost 4 bases, with 16 bases between them. The germline CDR1 and CDR2 sequences are GTSNPN and SVGIG (reference sequence). The CDR3 has 16 residues. The CDR3 sequence: CAWSVTGYRVNQPQHF. For the CDR3, the DNA is TGTGCCTGGAGTGTAACAGGGTATCGGGTGAATCAGCCCCAGCATTTT.

This chain joins TRBV11-2 and TRBJ2-3; a possible D gene is TRBD2 (6 bases). This CDR3 region has 15 residues. V gave up 3 bases and J gave up 4 bases, with 14 bases separating them. The germline CDR1 and CDR2 sequences are SGHAT and FQNNGV. The CDR3 DNA follows: TGTGCCAGCAGCTTTAATCCGGGAGAGGCAGATACGCAGTATTTT. It encodes CASSFNPGEADTQYF.

This chain joins TRBV15 and TRBJ1-4, with D perhaps matching TRBD1 (6 bases). CDR1 LNHNV and CDR2 YYDKDF come from the germline V gene (reference sequence). The CDR3 is 13 residues long. Deletions cut 0 bases from V and 10 bases from J, with 9 bases between. CDR3 amino acids: CATSRDRGGKLFF. Here the CDR3 DNA reads TGTGCCACCAGCAGAGATCGAGGGGGAAAACTGTTTTTT.

The V call is TRBV7-9, the J call TRBJ1-2; 7 nucleotides line up with TRBD1. The V and J ends lost 5 bases and 7 bases, in that order; junction bases with no gene match: 10. Germline CDR1 is SEHNR and CDR2 is FQNEAQ (reference sequence). The length of the CDR3 is 14 residues. The CDR3 DNA sequence: TGTGCCAGCAGCCTCCGCACAGGGGTCCCTGGCTACACCTTC. Protein: CASSLRTGVPGYTF.

The chain carries TRBV19 and TRBJ1-5, with a tentative D call TRBD1 (6 bases). This CDR3 comprises 17 residues. Germline V CDR1 and CDR2: LNHDA, SQIVND (reference sequence). The ends were cut back, 2 bases at V and 2 bases at J, with 16 bases in the middle. The CDR3 coding sequence is TGTGCCAGTAGTATACCTCCTCCGACAGGCGGCAATCAGCCCCAGCATTTT. Its protein product is CASSIPPPTGGNQPQHF.

V is TRBV19 and J is TRBJ2-1; D might be TRBD1 or TRBD2, each matching 5 bases. The CDR3 is 15 amino acids. Trimming shortened V by 7 bases and J by 2 bases, and 15 bases separated the two germline ends. Per germline, CDR1 LNHDA and CDR2 SQIVND (reference sequence). This chain's CDR3 is CASTLTGGTYNEQFF. The CDR3, as DNA: TGTGCCAGTACCCTCACTGGGGGAACCTACAATGAGCAGTTCTTC.

This chain uses TRBV7-3 with TRBJ2-2; D unclear. Germline assignment: CDR1 SGHTA and CDR2 FQGTGA. V lost 5 bases and J lost 6, with 7 bases in between. This CDR3 comprises 12 residues. This CDR3 reads CASSPYPGELFF. In DNA, the CDR3 is TGTGCCAGCAGCCCATACCCCGGGGAGCTGTTTTTT.

The chain recombines TRBV6-6 with TRBJ2-7; D call uncertain. The germline V and J ends were trimmed by 6 bases and 2 bases, with 11 bases remaining between them. The CDR3 is 13 residues long. The germline gives CDR1 MNHNY, CDR2 SVGAGI (reference sequence). CDR3 coding DNA: TGTGCCAGCAGATCCGGCAGCACCTACGAGCAGTACTTC. Protein: CASRSGSTYEQYF.

The chain uses TRBV5-1 and TRBJ2-7; the match to TRBD1 covers 10 bases. Trimming removed 3 bases from V and 1 base from J; junction bases left unmatched: 7. CDR1 is SGHRS, CDR2 YFSETQ, per germline. The CDR3 length is 16 residues. The CDR3 coding sequence is TGCGCCAGCAGCTGGACCACGGGACAGGGGTCCTACGAGCAGTACTTC. It yields the protein CASSWTTGQGSYEQYF.

V is TRBV4-1 and J is TRBJ2-3; TRBD2 matches at 12 bases. This CDR3 is 16 amino acids long. Looked up from germline, CDR1 is MGHRA and CDR2 is YSYEKL. V lost 3 bases, J lost 5 bases, and 6 bases stayed unmatched. CDR3 in amino acids: CASSQSTSGRRDTQYF. The CDR3 DNA reads as TGCGCCAGCAGCCAGTCGACTAGCGGGAGAAGAGATACGCAGTATTTT.

V gene TRBV7-9 combines with J gene TRBJ2-2, with D perhaps TRBD1 or TRBD2 (5 bases each). Germline V gene data show CDR1 as SEHNR and CDR2 as FQNEAQ (reference sequence). V lost 3 bases to trimming and J lost 3 bases, with 20 bases between them. There are 18 residues in the CDR3. The CDR3 DNA follows: TGTGCCAGCAGCTTTGTGGCCGGGACCTTGATGGACACCGGGGAGCTGTTTTTT. This encodes CASSFVAGTLMDTGELFF.

As for this clone: A single base is all that separates this from a far larger clone, so a read error is likely. The J gene is TRBJ1-1, the V gene TRBV7-9, with 11 bases fitting TRBD1. The CDR3 sequence is 15 residues long. The germline CDR1 and CDR2 sequences are SEHNR and FQNEAQ (reference sequence). The trim removed 2 bases at V and 10 bases at J, leaving 9 bases unmatched. CDR3 DNA sequence: TGTGCCAGCAGCTTATTCGGGACAGGGGGTTCTGGAGCTTTCTTT. It yields the protein CASSLFGTGGSGAFF.

This sequence joins TRBV12-2 and TRBJ2-7; no DNA check was done on the table's D call, TRBD2. TRBV12-2 is listed as a pseudogene. The CDR3 totals 16 residues. CDR3 sequence: CASRLARLAGPYEQYF. CDR3 nucleotide sequence: TGTGCAAGTCGCTTAGCGAGGCTAGCGGGACCCTACGAGCAGTACTTC.

CDR3: CASSPGSYNSYGYTF. CDR3 DNA sequence: TGTGCCAGCTCACCTGGCAGCTATAACTCCTATGGCTACACCTTC. The chain carries TRBV18 and TRBJ1-2, with D unresolved. CDR3 size: 15 residues. V was trimmed by 3 bases and J by 4 bases, leaving 15 bases between them. Per germline, CDR1 KGHSH and CDR2 LQKENI.

The genes are TRBV28 and TRBJ2-7; the D gene is possibly TRBD2 (6 bases). The CDR3 is 14 residues long. With 5 bases removed from V and 4 bases from J, the gap between germline ends came to 15 bases. Germline V gene lookup returns CDR1 MDHEN and CDR2 SYDVKM. CDR3 loop: CASSPPGTYYEQYF. The CDR3 DNA reads TGTGCCAGCAGTCCACCCGGGACTTATTACGAGCAGTACTTC.

The V and J genes are TRBV19 and TRBJ1-1, with a tentative D call TRBD1 (6 bases). This CDR3 comprises 14 residues. CDR1 is LNHDA, CDR2 SQIVND, per germline (reference sequence). The V end was cut by 3 bases, the J end by 3 bases, with 11 bases between. The CDR3 nucleotides are TGTGCCAGTAGTATGGAGCAGGGGTACACTGAAGCTTTCTTT. This gives the protein CASSMEQGYTEAFF.

This sequence joins TRBV6-5 and TRBJ1-2; 8 bases are shared with TRBD1. The germline gives CDR1 MNHEY, CDR2 SVGAGI. V lost 6 bases to trimming and J lost 7 bases; unmatched junction nucleotides: 7. There are 13 residues in the CDR3. For the CDR3, the DNA is TGTGCCAGCAGGGACAGGGATGGAAGTGGCTACACCTTC. Translating gives CASRDRDGSGYTF.

This chain connects TRBV5-6 to TRBJ1-5; D not resolved. The ends were cut back, 4 bases at V and 7 bases at J, with 12 bases in the middle. CDR1 and CDR2 from the germline V gene are SGHDT and YYEEEE. The CDR3 is 13 amino acids. CDR3 coding DNA: TGTGCCAGCAGCCTGGGTCGAGGACAGCCCCAGCATTTT. It yields the protein CASSLGRGQPQHF.